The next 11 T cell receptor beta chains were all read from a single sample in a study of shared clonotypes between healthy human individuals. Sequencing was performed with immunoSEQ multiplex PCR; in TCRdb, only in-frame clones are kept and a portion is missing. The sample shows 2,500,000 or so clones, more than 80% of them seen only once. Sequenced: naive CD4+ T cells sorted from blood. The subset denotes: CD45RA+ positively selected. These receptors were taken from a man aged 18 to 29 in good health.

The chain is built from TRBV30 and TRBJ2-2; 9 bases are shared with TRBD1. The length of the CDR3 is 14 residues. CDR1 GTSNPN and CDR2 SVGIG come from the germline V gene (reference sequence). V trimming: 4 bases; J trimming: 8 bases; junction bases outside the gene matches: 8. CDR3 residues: CAWNPGQGKGELFF. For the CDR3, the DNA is TGTGCCTGGAACCCTGGACAGGGGAAAGGGGAGCTGTTTTTT. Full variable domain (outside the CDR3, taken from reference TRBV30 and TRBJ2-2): SQTIHQWPATLVQPVGSPLSLECTVEGTSNPNLYWYRQAAGRGLQLLFYSVGIGQISSEVPQNLSASRPQDRQFILSSKKLLLSDSGFYLCAWNPGQGKGELFFGEGSRLTVL.

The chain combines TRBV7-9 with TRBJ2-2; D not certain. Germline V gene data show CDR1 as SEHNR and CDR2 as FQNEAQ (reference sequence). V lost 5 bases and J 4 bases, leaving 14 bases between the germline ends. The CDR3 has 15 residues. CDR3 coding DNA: TGTGCCAGCAGCGTCGCACAGCTGGGCACCGGGGAGCTGTTTTTT. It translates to CASSVAQLGTGELFF. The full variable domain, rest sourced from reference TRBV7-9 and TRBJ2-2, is DTGVSQNPRHKITKRGQNVTFRCDPISEHNRLYWYRQTLGQGPEFLTYFQNEAQLEKSRLLSDRFSAERPKGSFSTLEIQRTEQGDSAMYLCASSVAQLGTGELFFGEGSRLTVL.

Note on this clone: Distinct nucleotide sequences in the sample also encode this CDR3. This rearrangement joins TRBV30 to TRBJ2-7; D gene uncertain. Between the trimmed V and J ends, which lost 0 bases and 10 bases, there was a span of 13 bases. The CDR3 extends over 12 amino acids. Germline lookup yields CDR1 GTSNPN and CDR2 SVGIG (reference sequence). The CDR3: CAWSVYRSAQYF. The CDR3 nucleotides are TGTGCCTGGAGTGTGTATCGGAGCGCTCAGTACTTC.

This CDR3 is CAINAQQSTDTQYF. CDR3 nucleotides: TGTGCCATCAATGCGCAACAAAGCACAGATACGCAGTATTTT. This chain uses TRBV10-3 with TRBJ2-3; D is ambiguous. This CDR3 region has 14 residues. Germline lookup yields CDR1 ENHRY and CDR2 SYGVKD. Between the trimmed V and J ends, which lost 7 bases and 0 bases, there was a span of 11 bases.

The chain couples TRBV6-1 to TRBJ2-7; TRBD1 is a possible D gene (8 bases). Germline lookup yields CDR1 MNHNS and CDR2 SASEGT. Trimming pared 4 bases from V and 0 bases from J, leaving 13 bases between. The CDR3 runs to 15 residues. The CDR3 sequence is CASSVTGGGSYEQYF. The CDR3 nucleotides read TGTGCCAGCAGTGTAACAGGGGGGGGCTCCTACGAGCAGTACTTC.

The CDR3 loop is CASSSTSGGSGELFF. In nucleotides, the CDR3 is TGTGCCAGCAGCTCGACTAGCGGGGGCTCCGGGGAGCTGTTTTTT. The chain joins TRBV7-3 to TRBJ2-2; 12 nucleotides line up with TRBD2. This CDR3 comprises 15 residues. Germline V gene sequence: CDR1 SGHTA, CDR2 FQGTGA. Trimming at V came to 4 bases and at J to 6 bases, leaving 3 bases not matched to a gene.

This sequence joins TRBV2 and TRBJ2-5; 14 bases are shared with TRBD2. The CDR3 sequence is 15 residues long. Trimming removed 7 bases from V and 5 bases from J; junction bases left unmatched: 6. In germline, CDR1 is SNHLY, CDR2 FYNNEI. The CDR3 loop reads CASKGTSGRGETQYF. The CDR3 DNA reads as TGTGCCAGCAAAGGGACTAGCGGGAGAGGTGAGACCCAGTACTTC.

CDR3 coding DNA: TGTGCCAGCAAAGACACCCGGTACCAAGAGACCCAGTACTTC. Translating it yields CASKDTRYQETQYF. This chain joins TRBV2 and TRBJ2-5; no reliable D call. Per germline, CDR1 SNHLY and CDR2 FYNNEI. Trimming cost V 7 bases and J 0 bases, with 12 bases left between them. The CDR3 spans 14 residues.

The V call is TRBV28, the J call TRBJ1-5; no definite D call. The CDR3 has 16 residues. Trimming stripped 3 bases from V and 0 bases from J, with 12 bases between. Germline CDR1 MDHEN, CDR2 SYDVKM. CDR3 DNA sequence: TGTGCCAGCAGTTTGGGAGGGTGGGGTAGCAATCAGCCCCAGCATTTT. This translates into CASSLGGWGSNQPQHF.

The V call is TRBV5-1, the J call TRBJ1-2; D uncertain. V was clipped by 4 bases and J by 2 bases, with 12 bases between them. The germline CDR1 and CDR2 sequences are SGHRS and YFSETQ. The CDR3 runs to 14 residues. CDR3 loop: CASSPDGPNYGYTF. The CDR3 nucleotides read TGCGCCAGCAGCCCGGACGGGCCGAACTATGGCTACACCTTC. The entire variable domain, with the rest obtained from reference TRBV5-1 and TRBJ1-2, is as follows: KAGVTQTPRYLIKTRGQQVTLSCSPISGHRSVSWYQQTPGQGLQFLFEYFSETQRNKGNFPGRFSGRQFSNSRSEMNVSTLELGDSALYLCASSPDGPNYGYTFGSGTRLTVV.

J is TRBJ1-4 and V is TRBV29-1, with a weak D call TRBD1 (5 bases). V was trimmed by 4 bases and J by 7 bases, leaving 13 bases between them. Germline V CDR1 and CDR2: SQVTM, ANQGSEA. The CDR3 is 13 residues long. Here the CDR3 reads CSVAREGAEKLFF. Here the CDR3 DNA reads TGCAGCGTTGCCCGGGAAGGGGCTGAAAAACTGTTTTTT.